This paragraph reports one T cell receptor (beta chain). Germline CDR1 LNHDA, CDR2 SQIVND (reference sequence). The CDR3 runs to 15 residues. Trimming at V came to 4 bases and at J to 3 bases, leaving 3 bases not matched to a gene. Everyone who took part was roughly 18 to 89 years old, and they came from about two dozen US areas. A COVID-19 case was met by exposed participants within 2 weeks before study entry. Here immunoSEQ multiplex PCR was the method, and the copy in TCRdb shows in-frame clones only, minus some. This table holds fewer than 250,000 clones, 83% found once. These data are taken from a study of blood T cell repertoires in COVID-19. Study background: COVID-19 samples, acute and convalescent, were from the United States, Italy and Spain. From T cells, B-cell-depleted T cells, or PBMCs came the material, which was cDNA or gDNA.

The TCR originated in a woman in her fifties or sixties who had been exposed to COVID-19. Specimen: PBMCs or T cells enriched from blood (not recorded which). The chain joins TRBV19 to TRBJ2-2, with TRBD2 identical over 9 bases. The CDR3 nucleotides read TGTGCCAGTAGTACCAGCGGGGGGTACACCGGGGAGCTGTTTTTT. Its translation: CASSTSGGYTGELFF.